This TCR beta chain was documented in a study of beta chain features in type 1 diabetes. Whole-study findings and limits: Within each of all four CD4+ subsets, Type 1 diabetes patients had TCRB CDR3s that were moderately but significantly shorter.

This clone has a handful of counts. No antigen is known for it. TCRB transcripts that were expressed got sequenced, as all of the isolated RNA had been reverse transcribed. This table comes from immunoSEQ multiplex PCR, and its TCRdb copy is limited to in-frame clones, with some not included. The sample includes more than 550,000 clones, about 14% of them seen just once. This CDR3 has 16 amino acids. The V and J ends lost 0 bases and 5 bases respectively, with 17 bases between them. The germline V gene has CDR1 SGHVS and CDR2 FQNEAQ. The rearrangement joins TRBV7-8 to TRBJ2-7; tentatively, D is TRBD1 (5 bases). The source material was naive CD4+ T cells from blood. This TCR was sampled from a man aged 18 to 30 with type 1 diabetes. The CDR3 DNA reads TGTGCCAGCAGCTTAGCGCAACAGGCAGCCTCGAACGAGCAGTACTTC. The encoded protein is CASSLAQQAASNEQYF. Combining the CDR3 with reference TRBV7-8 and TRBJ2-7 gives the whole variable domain GAGVSQSPRYKVAKRGQDVALRCDPISGHVSLFWYQQALGQGPEFLTYFQNEAQLDKSGLPSDRFFAERPEGSVSTLKIQRTQQEDSAVYLCASSLAQQAASNEQYFGPGTRLTVT.